The next 19 T cell receptor beta chains were all read from a single sample in a study of cytomegalovirus exposure and HLA in healthy donors. PCR involved 60 Vbeta and 13 Jbeta primers. Here immunoSEQ multiplex PCR was the method, and the copy in TCRdb shows in-frame clones only, minus some. Here the sample spans under 150,000 clones, approximately 61% being singletons. The sequencing sample was made of PBMCs. Source of these receptors: a woman aged 40 to 50 in good health and CMV-seronegative.

The chain couples TRBV10-3 to TRBJ1-5; 7 bases agree with TRBD1. V lost 0 bases to trimming and J lost 6 bases; unmatched junction nucleotides: 5. This CDR3 has 15 amino acids. Germline CDR1 is ENHRY and CDR2 is SYGVKD. DNA for the CDR3: TGTGCCATCAGTGAGTCTAGGGGGCCGGGTCAGCCCCAGCATTTT. Protein: CAISESRGPGQPQHF.

The chain recombines TRBV18 with TRBJ2-3, with TRBD2 as a possible D gene (5 bases). Germline V CDR1 and CDR2: KGHSH, LQKENI. This CDR3 is built from 14 residues. V was trimmed by 3 bases and J by 3 bases, leaving 10 bases between them. CDR3 DNA: TGTGCCAGCTCACCCGCTAGAGGGACAGATACGCAGTATTTT. Translation: CASSPARGTDTQYF.

V is TRBV6-6 and J is TRBJ2-3; 7 bases match TRBD2. This CDR3 has 14 residues. The trim removed 7 bases at V and 3 bases at J, leaving 7 bases unmatched. CDR1 and CDR2 from the germline V gene are MNHNY and SVGAGI (reference sequence). CDR3 amino acids: CASMGGGRTDTQYF. CDR3 DNA: TGTGCCAGCATGGGGGGGGGAAGGACAGATACGCAGTATTTT.

This clone was found a few times. V is TRBV7-9 and J is TRBJ2-5; D gene uncertain. Trimming left V 5 bases short and J 1 base short, with 8 bases between. There are 13 residues in the CDR3. The germline V gene has CDR1 SEHNR and CDR2 FQNEAQ (reference sequence). The CDR3 is CASSPDIQETQYF. The DNA of the CDR3 is TGTGCCAGCAGCCCCGACATCCAAGAGACCCAGTACTTC.

V usage is TRBV30 and J usage is TRBJ2-7; 8 bases are a match to TRBD1. Germline CDR1 GTSNPN, CDR2 SVGIG (reference sequence). The CDR3 extends over 12 amino acids. Trimming at V came to 3 bases and at J to 6 bases, leaving 4 bases not matched to a gene. CDR3 sequence: CAWSRGQFEQYF. The CDR3 DNA reads as TGTGCCTGGAGCAGGGGGCAGTTCGAGCAGTACTTC.

The chain is built from TRBV4-3 and TRBJ2-3, with 16 bases matching TRBD2. V shed 0 bases and J 5 bases; nucleotides not matched to a gene: 11. The CDR3 contains 20 residues. Germline V gene lookup returns CDR1 LGHNA and CDR2 YSLEER. The CDR3 DNA follows: TGCGCCAGCAGCCAAGATAAGCCGGGACTAGCGGGGGGGCGTAGAGATACGCAGTATTTT. Its protein is CASSQDKPGLAGGRRDTQYF.

The chain joins TRBV5-1 to TRBJ2-3; D gene uncertain. CDR3 length equals 13 residues. The V end was cut by 1 base, the J end by 3 bases, with 6 bases between. Germline V gives CDR1 SGHRS, CDR2 YFSETQ. The CDR3 DNA is TGCGCCAGCAGCTTGACGGGTACAGATACGCAGTATTTT. Translating gives CASSLTGTDTQYF. The full variable domain, in which reference TRBV5-1 and TRBJ2-3 provide the parts outside the CDR3, is KAGVTQTPRYLIKTRGQQVTLSCSPISGHRSVSWYQQTPGQGLQFLFEYFSETQRNKGNFPGRFSGRQFSNSRSEMNVSTLELGDSALYLCASSLTGTDTQYFGPGTRLTVL.

This clone turned up a few times. V and J are TRBV27 and TRBJ1-1; a possible D gene is TRBD1 (5 bases). Per the germline V gene, CDR1 is MNHEY and CDR2 is SMNVEV (reference sequence). V lost 6 bases and J 3 bases, leaving 14 bases between the germline ends. The CDR3 runs to 14 residues. The CDR3 nucleotides are TGTGCCAGCAGCCGGAGGTGGGGGGACACTGAAGCTTTCTTT. It translates to CASSRRWGDTEAFF.

V is TRBV19 and J is TRBJ2-2, with TRBD2 identical over 11 bases. The CDR3 consists of 16 residues. V was clipped by 7 bases and J by 1 base; unmatched bases: 5. Germline loops: CDR1 LNHDA, CDR2 SQIVND (reference sequence). CDR3 sequence reads: CASNHLAGGNTGELFF. The CDR3 nucleotides are TGTGCCAGTAACCATCTAGCGGGGGGGAACACCGGGGAGCTGTTTTTT.

This clone was recorded only once. The rearrangement links TRBV27 to TRBJ2-5; 8 positions match TRBD1. V lost 8 bases, J lost 4 bases, and 9 bases stayed unmatched. The CDR3 totals 14 residues. Germline V gene data show CDR1 as MNHEY and CDR2 as SMNVEV (reference sequence). The CDR3, as DNA: TGTGCCAGCGCCCCCGACAGGGGATCAGAGACCCAGTACTTC. This sequence encodes CASAPDRGSETQYF.

J is TRBJ2-7 and V is TRBV6-5; 7 positions agree with TRBD1. Germline assignment: CDR1 MNHEY and CDR2 SVGAGI. V lost 6 bases, J lost 0 bases, and 8 bases stayed unmatched. The CDR3 totals 15 residues. CDR3 bases: TGTGCCAGCAGAGATGACAGGGTTGGCTCCTACGAGCAGTACTTC. Translating it yields CASRDDRVGSYEQYF.

The chain joins TRBV2 to TRBJ2-7; 11 bases line up with TRBD2. The CDR3 has 13 amino acids. Trimming removed 7 bases from V and 6 bases from J; junction bases left unmatched: 5. Germline-derived CDR1 and CDR2 are SNHLY and FYNNEI. The CDR3 DNA follows: TGTGCCAGCAATAGCGGGGGGGCAGGCGAGCAGTACTTC. Its translation: CASNSGGAGEQYF.

The rearrangement uses TRBV28 and TRBJ1-5; D gene unclear. V was clipped by 1 base and J by 0 bases, with 7 bases between them. This CDR3 comprises 15 residues. The germline V gene encodes CDR1 MDHEN and CDR2 SYDVKM. CDR3 region: CASSLYGDSNQPQHF. For the CDR3, the DNA is TGTGCCAGCAGTTTATACGGGGATAGCAATCAGCCCCAGCATTTT.

The gene calls are TRBV29-1 and TRBJ1-2; the match to TRBD1 covers 7 bases. The germline V gene encodes CDR1 SQVTM and CDR2 ANQGSEA. This CDR3 comprises 15 residues. The CDR3 DNA follows: TGCGGCCGGACAGGACAAACTACCTCGAACTATGGCTACACCTTC. Translation gives CGRTGQTTSNYGYTF.

The chain joins TRBV4-3 to TRBJ1-2; no definite D call. The CDR3 sequence is 13 residues long. Deletions cut 6 bases from V and 4 bases from J, with 12 bases between. Germline V gene sequence: CDR1 LGHNA, CDR2 YSLEER. The CDR3 sequence: CASSNSPVYGYTF. The CDR3 region has the DNA TGCGCCAGCAGTAATAGCCCAGTCTATGGCTACACCTTC.

The chain combines TRBV4-2 with TRBJ1-2, with D uncertain. This CDR3 has 15 residues. Germline assignment: CDR1 LGHNA and CDR2 YNFKEQ. V gave up 0 bases and J gave up 2 bases, with 10 bases separating them. The DNA of the CDR3 is TGTGCCAGCAGCCAAGATCACAGCAGAAACTATGGCTACACCTTC. Translating it yields CASSQDHSRNYGYTF.

The rearrangement joins TRBV7-9 to TRBJ1-3; TRBD1 agrees at 8 bases. J gave up 4 bases and V 5 bases, and 7 bases lay outside the gene matches. Germline values: CDR1 SEHNR, CDR2 FQNEAQ (reference sequence). The CDR3 extends over 15 amino acids. The CDR3 protein is CASSPGQGDGNTIYF. CDR3 coding DNA: TGTGCCAGCAGCCCCGGACAGGGAGACGGAAACACCATATATTTT.

This clone was counted only a few times. The J gene is TRBJ1-3, the V gene TRBV4-2; tentative D call: TRBD1 (5 bases). The germline V gene encodes CDR1 LGHNA and CDR2 YNFKEQ. This CDR3 contains 17 residues. V lost 1 base, J lost 2 bases, and 15 bases lay in between. DNA of the CDR3: TGTGCCAGCAGCCAAGTTGGGACTGAAACTACTGGAAACACCATATATTTT. It encodes CASSQVGTETTGNTIYF.

V and J are TRBV15 and TRBJ1-1, with 7 nucleotides matching TRBD1. Looked up from germline, CDR1 is LNHNV and CDR2 is YYDKDF (reference sequence). V lost 0 bases and J lost 0; bases outside the gene matches: 16. The CDR3 runs 20 residues. CDR3: CATSRDPLQGPRTVNTEAFF. CDR3 nucleotide sequence: TGTGCCACCAGCAGAGATCCCTTACAGGGGCCCCGGACCGTGAACACTGAAGCTTTCTTT. Looking up the rest from reference TRBV15 and TRBJ1-1 gives the full variable domain: DAMVIQNPRYQVTQFGKPVTLSCSQTLNHNVMYWYQQKSSQAPKLLFHYYDKDFNNEADTPDNFQSRRPNTSFCFLDIRSPGLGDTAMYLCATSRDPLQGPRTVNTEAFFGQGTRLTVV.